This T cell receptor beta chain was sequenced in a study of cytomegalovirus exposure and HLA in healthy donors. General study findings and limits: Sequencing depth roughly uniform across donors was assumed in presence/absence analyses.

Note on this clone: The antigen is undetermined.

The CDR3 loop spans 14 amino acids. The germline V gene encodes CDR1 SGHTA and CDR2 FQGNSA. The V gene lost 6 bases and the J gene lost 7 bases, with 16 bases spanning the gap. PCR used 60 Vbeta primers and 13 Jbeta primers. Using immunoSEQ multiplex PCR, the repertoire was profiled, and TCRdb retains in-frame clones only, with some absent. The sample carries 150,000 or so clones, around 83% recorded once. This sequence was found in a man younger than 30 in good health and CMV-seropositive. This sequence joins TRBV7-2 and TRBJ1-5; a weak D match, TRBD1 (6 bases). Specimen: PBMCs. DNA for the CDR3: TGTGCCAGCAGTTCCTCAGGGGTAACCCAGCCCCAGCATTTT. Protein sequence: CASSSSGVTQPQHF.